This entry describes one T cell receptor beta chain. Its antigen is not known. All the patients suffered relapse after autologous stem cell transplantation, and brentuximab vedotin exposure differed. The entry originates in a study of PD-1 blockade in classical Hodgkin lymphoma. General study points: Relative to healthy donors, newly diagnosed patients reportedly had lower baseline TCR diversity, which was reported as lower still in relapsed/refractory patients.

Sequenced by immunoSEQ multiplex PCR; TCRdb stores in-frame clones only, minus some. The sample lists tens of thousands of clones; 60% to 75% were seen once. CDR1 and CDR2 (germline): LGHNA, YSLEER. V gave up 0 bases and J gave up 7 bases, with 13 bases separating them. The CDR3 consists of 15 residues. The sequence was obtained from a human donor with classical Hodgkin lymphoma. Source: peripheral blood mononuclear cells (PBMCs), taken at baseline. V and J are TRBV4-3 and TRBJ2-1, with a possible D match to TRBD1 (5 bases). CDR3 residues: CASSQDSGFGNEQFF. The CDR3 DNA reads as TGCGCCAGCAGCCAAGATTCAGGGTTCGGTAATGAGCAGTTCTTC.